Below are 31 T cell receptor beta chains sequenced from a single sample in a study of shared clonotypes between healthy human individuals. Using immunoSEQ multiplex PCR, the repertoire was profiled, and TCRdb retains in-frame clones only, with some absent. The sample yields under 2.5 million clones, just under 95% seen once. Sequencing was performed on naive CD4+ T cells from PBMCs. Specified subset: CD45RA+ positively selected. The receptors were gathered from a man aged 18-30 years in good health. Some clones in this sample may be carry-over from other donors' samples.

A remark on this clone: The same CDR3 can be traced to other DNA sequences in this sample. The chain recombines TRBV2 with TRBJ2-5; the match to TRBD1 covers 10 bases. Germline V gene sequence: CDR1 SNHLY, CDR2 FYNNEI. The CDR3 covers 15 residues. Losses at the gene ends were 4 bases for V and 2 bases for J; bases not matched to a gene: 4. CDR3: CASSGGQGRQETQYF. CDR3 in DNA: TGTGCCAGCAGTGGGGGACAGGGGAGGCAAGAGACCCAGTACTTC.

J is TRBJ1-5 and V is TRBV19; possibly TRBD1 for D (6 bases). Germline CDR1 and CDR2: LNHDA and SQIVND (reference sequence). This CDR3 region has 14 residues. Trimming took 6 bases from V and 4 from J, leaving 13 bases between them. The CDR3 DNA follows: TGTGCCAGTAGGGACAGTCCACAGAATCAGCCCCAGCATTTT. Residues: CASRDSPQNQPQHF.

The V gene is TRBV27, the J gene TRBJ2-4; D assignment may be TRBD1 or TRBD2 (5 bases each). Per the germline V gene, CDR1 is MNHEY and CDR2 is SMNVEV (reference sequence). V lost 5 bases and J 0 bases, leaving 11 bases between the germline ends. The CDR3 covers 15 residues. The CDR3: CASSGTDLAKNIQYF. CDR3 bases: TGTGCCAGCAGTGGGACGGATCTAGCCAAAAACATTCAGTACTTC.

The rearrangement links TRBV12-5 to TRBJ2-2; a possible D gene is TRBD2 (5 bases). Trimming cost V 0 bases and J 2 bases, with 10 bases left between them. There are 16 residues in the CDR3. CDR1 LGHNT and CDR2 FRNRAP come from the germline V gene. The CDR3 loop is CASGLVLGPNTGELFF. As DNA, the CDR3 is TGTGCTAGTGGTTTGGTACTAGGACCTAACACCGGGGAGCTGTTTTTT. Together with reference TRBV12-5 and TRBJ2-2, the CDR3 gives the full variable domain: DARVTQTPRHKVTEMGQEVTMRCQPILGHNTVFWYRQTMMQGLELLAYFRNRAPLDDSGMPKDRFSAEMPDATLATLKIQPSEPRDSAVYFCASGLVLGPNTGELFFGEGSRLTVL.

The chain is built from TRBV5-4 and TRBJ2-1, with TRBD2 matching 11 bases. This CDR3 spans 17 amino acids. Per germline, CDR1 SGHNT and CDR2 YYREEE (reference sequence). With 0 bases clipped from V and 4 bases from J, the junction kept 6 bases outside the gene matches. CDR3 protein: CASSLVPGLADYNEQFF. CDR3 DNA sequence: TGTGCCAGCAGCTTGGTTCCGGGACTAGCGGATTACAATGAGCAGTTCTTC.

J is TRBJ2-7 and V is TRBV11-3; tentatively, D is TRBD1 (5 bases). The length of the CDR3 is 15 residues. Germline V gene lookup returns CDR1 SGHNT and CDR2 YENEEA. V lost 5 bases, J lost 0 bases, and 14 bases lay in between. CDR3 loop: CASSPGHGNSYEQYF. CDR3 nucleotide sequence: TGTGCCAGCAGCCCCGGACACGGCAACTCCTACGAGCAGTACTTC.

This rearrangement joins TRBV6-4 to TRBJ2-2; 7 bases line up with TRBD2. This CDR3 has 17 residues. V lost 2 bases and J lost 2; bases outside the gene matches: 8. Germline V gene data show CDR1 as MRHNA and CDR2 as SNTAGT. CDR3 DNA sequence: TGTGCCAGCAGTGACCACATCTCTAGCGGTAACACCGGGGAGCTGTTTTTT. This codes for CASSDHISSGNTGELFF.

This sequence joins TRBV5-4 and TRBJ2-2, with 12 nucleotides matching TRBD2. The V segment lost 4 bases and the J segment 4 bases; nucleotides outside the gene matches: 5. The CDR3 covers 16 residues. Germline CDR1 reads SGHNT; CDR2 reads YYREEE (reference sequence). The CDR3 protein is CASSKLLAGGTGELFF. The CDR3 region has the DNA TGTGCCAGCAGCAAGTTACTAGCGGGAGGCACCGGGGAGCTGTTTTTT. The whole variable domain, remainder taken from reference TRBV5-4 and TRBJ2-2, is ETGVTQSPTHLIKTRGQQVTLRCSSQSGHNTVSWYQQALGQGPQFIFQYYREEENGRGNFPPRFSGLQFPNYSSELNVNALELDDSALYLCASSKLLAGGTGELFFGEGSRLTVL.

This clone turned up a few times. The V gene is TRBV18, the J gene TRBJ1-1; a possible D gene is TRBD1 (5 bases). Germline V gene data show CDR1 as KGHSH and CDR2 as LQKENI. V was clipped by 3 bases and J by 0 bases, with 11 bases between them. CDR3 length equals 15 residues. The CDR3 DNA sequence: TGTGCCAGCTCACCTAGACAGACCATGAACACTGAAGCTTTCTTT. The encoded protein is CASSPRQTMNTEAFF.

In its sample, this clone was seen a few times. The CDR3 DNA sequence: TGCGCCAGCAGCCTATTAAGCCTGGACAGCCCCTACACTGAAGCTTTCTTT. Translating it yields CASSLLSLDSPYTEAFF. This chain uses TRBV5-1 with TRBJ1-1, with D maybe TRBD1 (6 bases). The V and J ends lost 4 bases and 3 bases respectively, with 22 bases between them. CDR1 is SGHRS, CDR2 YFSETQ, per germline. The CDR3 runs to 17 residues.

The gene calls are TRBV5-1 and TRBJ2-3; 13 nucleotides agree with TRBD2. The CDR3 totals 14 residues. Germline CDR1 SGHRS, CDR2 YFSETQ. V trimming: 4 bases; J trimming: 6 bases; junction bases outside the gene matches: 2. The chain's CDR3 is CASSTSGRADTQYF. The CDR3 DNA is TGCGCCAGCAGCACTAGCGGGAGGGCGGATACGCAGTATTTT.

The rearrangement links TRBV29-1 to TRBJ2-4; D may be TRBD1 or TRBD2 (5 bases each). This CDR3 spans 11 amino acids. Germline V gene data show CDR1 as SQVTM and CDR2 as ANQGSEA. Trimming stripped 7 bases from V and 8 bases from J, with 12 bases between. The CDR3 DNA sequence: TGCAGCGCGAGGGGCTCCGACATTCAGTACTTC. Amino acid sequence: CSARGSDIQYF.

As to this clone: Other DNA variants within this sample encode the same CDR3. The chain joins TRBV6-5 to TRBJ2-1, with D maybe TRBD1 (6 bases). The germline V gene has CDR1 MNHEY and CDR2 SVGAGI. Trimming removed 2 bases from V and 1 base from J, with 9 bases in between. This CDR3 has 15 residues. The CDR3 DNA reads TGTGCCAGCAGTTACGAAGGGGGATCCTACAATGAGCAGTTCTTC. It is translated as CASSYEGGSYNEQFF.

This chain's CDR3 is CASREGHGYTF. The CDR3 nucleotides are TGTGCCAGCAGAGAGGGGCATGGCTACACCTTC. The chain carries TRBV28 and TRBJ1-2; D might be TRBD1 (5 bases). Trimming removed 6 bases at V and 6 bases at J, with 8 bases between. CDR3 length equals 11 residues. Germline-derived CDR1 and CDR2 are MDHEN and SYDVKM.

The V and J genes are TRBV18 and TRBJ2-1, with 11 bases that match TRBD2. Germline assignment: CDR1 KGHSH and CDR2 LQKENI. Trimming removed 5 bases from V and 6 bases from J; junction bases left unmatched: 6. This CDR3 spans 15 amino acids. The CDR3 spells CASSSLAGVGNEQFF. The CDR3 DNA follows: TGTGCCAGCTCATCACTAGCGGGAGTCGGCAATGAGCAGTTCTTC.

The chain joins TRBV30 to TRBJ2-1, with TRBD1 matching over 8 bases. Germline loops: CDR1 GTSNPN, CDR2 SVGIG (reference sequence). CDR3 length: 14 amino acids. J gave up 8 bases and V 0 bases, and 6 bases lay outside the gene matches. CDR3 amino acids: CAWSVRAGGDEQFF. CDR3 DNA sequence: TGTGCCTGGAGTGTACGTGCAGGGGGCGATGAGCAGTTCTTC.

This chain links TRBV7-9 with TRBJ2-5; D might be TRBD1 or TRBD2, each matching 5 bases. The V gene lost 5 bases and the J gene lost 2 bases, with 18 bases spanning the gap. The CDR3 has 16 amino acids. Germline V gives CDR1 SEHNR, CDR2 FQNEAQ (reference sequence). Here the CDR3 reads CASSLGTGRLQETQYF. The CDR3 DNA follows: TGTGCCAGCAGCCTTGGGACCGGAAGATTACAAGAGACCCAGTACTTC.

The chain is built from TRBV7-3 and TRBJ2-7, with 7 bases aligning to TRBD2. V was clipped by 2 bases and J by 0 bases; unmatched bases: 10. The CDR3 loop spans 17 amino acids. Germline V CDR1 and CDR2: SGHTA, FQGTGA. CDR3 DNA sequence: TGTGCCAGCAGCTTAGGGGGAGTGTGGGAGGGCTCCTACGAGCAGTACTTC. Its translation is CASSLGGVWEGSYEQYF. The full variable domain, completed using reference TRBV7-3 and TRBJ2-7, is GAGVSQTPSNKVTEKGKYVELRCDPISGHTALYWYRQSLGQGPEFLIYFQGTGAADDSGLPNDRFFAVRPEGSVSTLKIQRTERGDSAVYLCASSLGGVWEGSYEQYFGPGTRLTVT.

The rearrangement uses TRBV7-9 and TRBJ1-5; the D is unclear. The CDR3 extends over 14 amino acids. Germline V gives CDR1 SEHNR, CDR2 FQNEAQ (reference sequence). The V and J ends lost 3 bases and 6 bases respectively, with 12 bases between them. The CDR3 DNA reads TGTGCCAGCAGCTTTGGAGGGTTGACTCAGCCCCAGCATTTT. It translates to CASSFGGLTQPQHF.

V and J are TRBV7-2 and TRBJ1-2, with unresolved D. V was cut by 5 bases and J by 3 bases, with 22 bases left in between. Per the germline V gene, CDR1 is SGHTA and CDR2 is FQGNSA. This CDR3 is built from 17 residues. CDR3 DNA sequence: TGTGCCAGCAGCCGACGGGGAGGTCCGACCCGGGACTATGGCTACACCTTC. Its protein product is CASSRRGGPTRDYGYTF.

V gene TRBV19 combines with J gene TRBJ1-1, with D possibly TRBD1 on 5 matching bases. The germline V gene encodes CDR1 LNHDA and CDR2 SQIVND (reference sequence). Trimming shortened V by 0 bases and J by 1 base, and 9 bases separated the two germline ends. CDR3 length: 15 amino acids. The CDR3 sequence is CASSIDGHTNTEAFF. CDR3 coding DNA: TGTGCCAGTAGTATAGACGGACACACGAACACTGAAGCTTTCTTT.

The CDR3 DNA is TGTGCCAGCACCGCTCAGACTAGCGGGAGCTGGTACGAGCAGTACTTC. Translating it yields CASTAQTSGSWYEQYF. The V and J genes are TRBV28 and TRBJ2-7; TRBD2 matches 12 bases. CDR1 is MDHEN and CDR2 is SYDVKM in the germline V gene. The CDR3 sequence is 16 residues long. The V gene end was trimmed by 7 bases and the J gene end by 4 bases; junction bases not matched to a gene: 11.

The CDR3 DNA reads as TGCGCCAGCAGCTTGCCCACTAGCGGATTCTACAATGAGCAGTTCTTC. This sequence encodes CASSLPTSGFYNEQFF. The chain employs TRBV5-1 and TRBJ2-1, with 8 bases aligning to TRBD2. With V trimmed by 1 base and J by 3 bases, 6 bases remained unmatched. This CDR3 region has 16 residues. CDR1 SGHRS and CDR2 YFSETQ come from the germline V gene.

This clone has just a few counts. V is TRBV5-1 and J is TRBJ1-1; D call uncertain. The CDR3 length is 14 residues. In germline, CDR1 is SGHRS, CDR2 YFSETQ. The V end was cut by 4 bases, the J end by 1 base, with 11 bases between. CDR3 region: CASSISTANTEAFF. CDR3 in DNA: TGCGCCAGCAGCATATCGACGGCGAACACTGAAGCTTTCTTT.

The chain has TRBV5-6 and TRBJ1-3, with D unclear. This CDR3 contains 13 residues. Germline values: CDR1 SGHDT, CDR2 YYEEEE. Between the trimmed V and J ends, which lost 4 bases and 1 base, there was a span of 6 bases. The CDR3 nucleotides read TGTGCCAGCAGCCCTTTATCTGGAAACACCATATATTTT. This encodes CASSPLSGNTIYF.

The chain recombines TRBV28 with TRBJ2-1; D might be TRBD2 (6 bases). Per the germline V gene, CDR1 is MDHEN and CDR2 is SYDVKM. V was pared by 1 base and J by 4 bases, with 14 bases between. The CDR3 has 16 amino acids. The CDR3 sequence: CASSLSGLAFYNEQFF. The CDR3 bases are TGTGCCAGCAGTTTATCCGGGCTAGCGTTTTACAATGAGCAGTTCTTC.

The V gene is TRBV7-8, the J gene TRBJ2-2, with D possibly being TRBD2 (5 bases). Germline V gives CDR1 SGHVS, CDR2 FQNEAQ. The V end lost 2 bases, the J end lost 4 bases, and 17 bases lay between the germline ends. The CDR3 spans 17 residues. CDR3 DNA sequence: TGTGCCAGCAGCTTATTTGGGCAGGACTCTTCCACCGGGGAGCTGTTTTTT. Protein: CASSLFGQDSSTGELFF.

This chain joins TRBV5-5 and TRBJ1-3; no firm D call. V lost 0 bases, J lost 3 bases, and 10 bases lay in between. Germline V gene sequence: CDR1 SGHKS, CDR2 YYEKEE (reference sequence). This CDR3 contains 15 residues. The CDR3 protein is CASSLVAGSGNTIYF. CDR3 nucleotides: TGTGCCAGCAGCTTGGTGGCGGGGAGTGGAAACACCATATATTTT.

The chain links TRBV28 to TRBJ1-2, with D possibly TRBD1 on 5 matching bases. The CDR3 is 16 amino acids. V shed 5 bases and J shed 5 bases, with 21 bases lying between them. CDR1 is MDHEN, CDR2 SYDVKM, per germline. The CDR3: CASSLPGPGFRYGYTF. DNA for the CDR3: TGTGCCAGCAGTCTACCAGGGCCTGGGTTTCGTTATGGCTACACCTTC.

The chain uses TRBV28 and TRBJ2-5; D gene uncertain. This CDR3 has 16 amino acids. The germline V gene encodes CDR1 MDHEN and CDR2 SYDVKM. V lost 5 bases and J lost 5, with 21 bases in between. CDR3 sequence: CASSPPGRSSSETQYF. CDR3 bases: TGTGCCAGCAGTCCACCGGGCCGGAGCAGTTCGGAGACCCAGTACTTC.

The J gene is TRBJ1-1, the V gene TRBV6-5; tentative D call: TRBD1 (6 bases). The CDR3 is 12 amino acids. Germline CDR1 is MNHEY and CDR2 is SVGAGI. With 6 bases removed from V and 6 bases from J, the gap between germline ends came to 11 bases. The CDR3, as DNA: TGTGCCAGCAGCACAGGGATACCTGAAGCTTTCTTT. This encodes CASSTGIPEAFF.